One sample yielded the 17 T cell receptor beta chains listed below, sequenced in a study of blood T cell repertoires in COVID-19. Produced via immunoSEQ multiplex PCR; TCRdb's table is partial and in-frame only. The sample lists a few hundred thousand clones; more than 80% were seen once. The specimen was PBMCs or T cells enriched from blood (not recorded which). Receptor source: a man aged 18-30 years who had recovered from COVID-19.

The sample holds one count of this clone. The V call is TRBV28, the J call TRBJ2-5; D gene unclear. CDR3 length: 16 amino acids. With 2 bases removed from V and 0 bases from J, the gap between germline ends came to 13 bases. The germline CDR1 and CDR2 sequences are MDHEN and SYDVKM. CDR3 in DNA: TGTGCCAGCAGTTTACGAGCCCCTTTCTACCAAGAGACCCAGTACTTC. Protein: CASSLRAPFYQETQYF.

The V gene is TRBV28, the J gene TRBJ2-2; no reliable D call. This CDR3 contains 12 residues. V lost 5 bases to trimming and J lost 4 bases, with 5 bases between them. The germline gives CDR1 MDHEN, CDR2 SYDVKM. Written as DNA, the CDR3 is TGTGCCAGCAGTGAGATCACCGGGGAGCTGTTTTTT. Protein product: CASSEITGELFF.

The chain has TRBV19 and TRBJ2-7; 9 bases match TRBD1. The length of the CDR3 is 15 residues. Germline CDR1 reads LNHDA; CDR2 reads SQIVND (reference sequence). V shed 5 bases, J shed 6 bases, and the junction held 11 bases outside the gene matches. CDR3 sequence: CASSLRTGEEVEQYF. CDR3 coding DNA: TGTGCCAGTAGTCTCCGGACAGGGGAGGAAGTCGAGCAGTACTTC. The variable domain in full, completed from reference TRBV19 and TRBJ2-7, reads DGGITQSPKYLFRKEGQNVTLSCEQNLNHDAMYWYRQDPGQGLRLIYYSQIVNDFQKGDIAEGYSVSREKKESFPLTVTSAQKNPTAFYLCASSLRTGEEVEQYFGPGTRLTVT.

This clone was counted a single time. The J gene is TRBJ2-7, the V gene TRBV6-1; D gene uncertain. V was shortened by 0 bases and J by 12 bases, with 12 bases between the two germline ends. The CDR3 runs 12 residues. Germline assignment: CDR1 MNHNS and CDR2 SASEGT. CDR3 region: CASSEARGKMYF. The CDR3 DNA is TGTGCCAGCAGTGAAGCTCGCGGAAAGATGTACTTC.

The chain is built from TRBV3-1 (or the pseudogene TRBV3-2) and TRBJ2-4; 10 positions match TRBD2. This CDR3 has 19 amino acids. Trimming removed 1 base from V and 3 bases from J; junction bases left unmatched: 12. Germline V gives CDR1 LGHDT, CDR2 YNNKEL (reference sequence). The CDR3 DNA is TGTGCCAGCAGCCAAGTAATGAGCGGGAGGGCCGGGGACAAAAACATTCAGTACTTC. Protein sequence: CASSQVMSGRAGDKNIQYF.

CDR3 DNA: TGTGCCACCAGCAGAGAGCGGGACAGCCTCAATCAGCCCCAGCATTTT. Protein: CATSRERDSLNQPQHF. The chain has TRBV15 and TRBJ1-5; 7 bases agree with TRBD1. Germline V gene data show CDR1 as LNHNV and CDR2 as YYDKDF (reference sequence). This CDR3 region has 16 residues. The J segment lost 3 bases and the V segment lost 0 bases, leaving 5 bases of the junction unmatched.

This clone was observed a single time. The genes are TRBV5-4 and TRBJ2-5; D uncertain. Germline loops: CDR1 SGHNT, CDR2 YYREEE (reference sequence). This CDR3 comprises 15 residues. The ends were cut back, 0 bases at V and 1 base at J, with 10 bases in the middle. The CDR3 nucleotides read TGTGCCAGCAGCTTGGGGGCTATCGGCCAAGAGACCCAGTACTTC. Encoded protein: CASSLGAIGQETQYF.

The V and J genes are TRBV19 and TRBJ1-1, with a possible D match to TRBD1 (6 bases). The germline V gene has CDR1 LNHDA and CDR2 SQIVND (reference sequence). V lost 3 bases and J 1 base, leaving 6 bases between the germline ends. This CDR3 has 13 residues. CDR3 in DNA: TGTGCCAGTAGTATGGGGGCGAACACTGAAGCTTTCTTT. Translated, it gives CASSMGANTEAFF.

The chain uses TRBV29-1 and TRBJ1-2; 12 nucleotides line up with TRBD1. The length of the CDR3 is 12 residues. J lost 7 bases, V lost 7 bases, and 4 bases had no gene match. Germline V lookup: CDR1 SQVTM, CDR2 ANQGSEA. The CDR3 nucleotides read TGCAGCGCGGGACAGGGGGCGCGTGGCTACACCTTC. Its protein is CSAGQGARGYTF.

The chain joins TRBV18 to TRBJ2-3; 7 nucleotides line up with TRBD1. V was clipped by 3 bases and J by 3 bases; unmatched bases: 9. Germline V gene data show CDR1 as KGHSH and CDR2 as LQKENI. This CDR3 contains 16 residues. The CDR3 spells CASSPDRRQSTDTQYF. In DNA form, the CDR3 reads TGTGCCAGCTCACCGGACAGGCGCCAGTCGACAGATACGCAGTATTTT. Looking up the rest from reference TRBV18 and TRBJ2-3 gives the full variable domain: NAGVMQNPRHLVRRRGQEARLRCSPMKGHSHVYWYRQLPEEGLKFMVYLQKENIIDESGMPKERFSAEFPKEGPSILRIQQVVRGDSAAYFCASSPDRRQSTDTQYFGPGTRLTVL.

Here the CDR3 DNA reads TGTGCCAGCAGTTTCAGGGCTGATAATTCACCCCTCCACTTT. It encodes CASSFRADNSPLHF. The chain employs TRBV27 and TRBJ1-6; TRBD1 might be the D (5 bases). CDR1 MNHEY and CDR2 SMNVEV come from the germline V gene (reference sequence). V lost 3 bases to trimming and J lost 5 bases, with 8 bases between them. The CDR3 has 14 amino acids.

The chain couples TRBV29-1 to TRBJ1-2; TRBD1 matches 9 bases. The trim removed 4 bases at V and 4 bases at J, leaving 4 bases unmatched. Germline values: CDR1 SQVTM, CDR2 ANQGSEA. The CDR3 extends over 13 amino acids. In DNA form, the CDR3 reads TGCAGCGTTGGGACAGGGGTCACCTATGGCTACACCTTC. It yields the protein CSVGTGVTYGYTF.

The chain carries TRBV11-2 and TRBJ2-4; tentatively, D is TRBD2 (5 bases). This CDR3 spans 12 amino acids. Germline V gives CDR1 SGHAT, CDR2 FQNNGV. V lost 5 bases to trimming and J lost 13 bases, with 15 bases between them. The CDR3 protein is CASSAAYAGQYF. As DNA, the CDR3 is TGTGCCAGCAGCGCGGCTTATGCGGGCCAGTACTTC.

This rearrangement joins TRBV27 to TRBJ1-5; TRBD1 matches 11 bases. This CDR3 has 15 amino acids. With 2 bases clipped from V and 8 bases from J, the junction kept 5 bases outside the gene matches. Per germline, CDR1 MNHEY and CDR2 SMNVEV (reference sequence). The CDR3 DNA reads as TGTGCCAGCAGTTTAAAGGGACAGGGGGTTAAGCCCCAGCATTTT. Protein: CASSLKGQGVKPQHF.

This clone showed up just once. J is TRBJ2-1 and V is TRBV11-2; possible D gene TRBD1, 7 bases. The germline CDR1 and CDR2 sequences are SGHAT and FQNNGV. The CDR3 contains 15 residues. The V end was cut by 4 bases, the J end by 6 bases, with 16 bases between. In DNA, the CDR3 is TGTGCCAGCAGCTCCCAGGGGGGCAGGGGCAATGAGCAGTTCTTC. Its translation: CASSSQGGRGNEQFF.

This chain's CDR3 is CASSDSFVQSNYGYTF. The CDR3 DNA reads TGTGCCAGCAGTGATAGCTTTGTCCAAAGTAACTATGGCTACACCTTC. The V call is TRBV2, the J call TRBJ1-2; D unresolved. Trimming took 3 bases from V and 1 from J, leaving 15 bases between them. The germline gives CDR1 SNHLY, CDR2 FYNNEI. There are 16 residues in the CDR3.

This clone was seen a single time. The V and J genes are TRBV2 and TRBJ2-1, with TRBD2 matching 9 bases. J gave up 9 bases and V 6 bases, and 9 bases lay outside the gene matches. The CDR3 sequence is 14 residues long. The V gene's germline CDR1 is SNHLY and CDR2 FYNNEI. CDR3 sequence reads: CASSELLAGTEQFF. DNA of the CDR3: TGTGCCAGCAGCGAACTTCTAGCGGGGACTGAGCAGTTCTTC.